This TCR beta chain was retrieved from a study of blood T cell repertoires in COVID-19. Study-level information: In each case, the material was cDNA or gDNA derived from T cells, B-cell-depleted T cells, or PBMCs.

Germline loops: CDR1 SQVTM, CDR2 ANQGSEA. This CDR3 has 13 residues. V was cut by 7 bases and J by 0 bases, with 10 bases left in between. Here immunoSEQ multiplex PCR was the method, and the copy in TCRdb shows in-frame clones only, minus some. Of 200,000 to 250,000 clones in the sample, 85% were seen once. The specimen sequenced was peripheral blood. The sequence was obtained from a man aged 35-49 years with acute or convalescent COVID-19. The chain recombines TRBV29-1 with TRBJ1-3; no clear D gene. Here the CDR3 DNA reads TGCAGCGCCCTCCGGGACTCTGGAAACACCATATATTTT. The encoded protein is CSALRDSGNTIYF. The variable domain in full, completed from reference TRBV29-1 and TRBJ1-3, reads SAVISQKPSRDICQRGTSLTIQCQVDSQVTMMFWYRQQPGQSLTLIATANQGSEATYESGFVIDKFPISRPNLTFSTLTVSNMSPEDSSIYLCSALRDSGNTIYFGEGSWLTVV.